The 30 T cell receptor beta chains in this list originate from one sample, sequenced in a study of blood T cells in healthy people across ages. Through a sample-barcoded 5' primer and a J-beta primer mix, a second PCR was run for roughly 7 to 12 cycles. MiXCR was run by TCRdb on the 5' RACE reads, yielding one entry per CDR3 protein. The sample includes around 800,000 distinct CDR3 sequences, around 45% seen only once; the top ten take around 21%. The sample was blood. Receptor source: a man in his sixties in good health.

The rearrangement links TRBV20-1 to TRBJ2-3; 15 bases match TRBD2. The CDR3 length is 16 residues. CDR1 DFQATT and CDR2 SNEGSKA come from the germline V gene (reference sequence). After removal of 5 bases from V and 4 bases from J, the junction contained 7 bases not matched to a gene. DNA of the CDR3: TGCAGTGCTGCCGGGACTAGCGGGGGGAGGGCAGATACGCAGTATTTT. As protein: CSAAGTSGGRADTQYF.

The chain has TRBV20-1 and TRBJ2-5; no definite D call. This CDR3 spans 14 amino acids. The V end was cut by 5 bases, the J end by 2 bases, with 15 bases between. CDR1 DFQATT and CDR2 SNEGSKA come from the germline V gene (reference sequence). As DNA, the CDR3 is TGCAGTGCTCGTCCCGGCGACTTTCAAGAGACCCAGTACTTC. Residues: CSARPGDFQETQYF.

V is TRBV20-1 and J is TRBJ1-5, with D tentatively TRBD1 (6 bases). Deletions cut 5 bases from V and 5 bases from J, with 13 bases between. Per the germline V gene, CDR1 is DFQATT and CDR2 is SNEGSKA (reference sequence). The CDR3 covers 13 residues. CDR3 DNA sequence: TGCAGTGCTGGGAGGGGGGGGGATCAGCCCCAGCATTTT. It codes for CSAGRGGDQPQHF.

This clonotype has a handful of counts. The CDR3 sequence is CASSIGQGEKLFF. CDR3 sequence (DNA): TGTGCCAGCAGCATCGGACAGGGGGAAAAACTGTTTTTT. The chain recombines TRBV11-3 with TRBJ1-4, with 9 bases fitting TRBD1. Germline V gives CDR1 SGHNT, CDR2 YENEEA. The CDR3 runs 13 residues. The trim removed 5 bases at V and 8 bases at J, leaving 3 bases unmatched.

This clonotype was seen a handful of times. The V and J genes are TRBV20-1 and TRBJ2-7; 8 positions match TRBD1. Germline V CDR1 and CDR2: DFQATT, SNEGSKA (reference sequence). The trim removed 3 bases at V and 2 bases at J, leaving 6 bases unmatched. The CDR3 sequence is 14 residues long. CDR3 loop: CSASGQGATYEQYF. CDR3 in DNA: TGCAGTGCTAGTGGGCAGGGGGCTACCTACGAGCAGTACTTC.

A note on this clonotype: One end of the junction is discordant with germline, which a read error may explain. The chain combines TRBV2 with TRBJ2-6, with D maybe TRBD2 (6 bases). This CDR3 spans 17 amino acids. Germline loops: CDR1 SNHLY, CDR2 FYNNEI. CDR3 DNA sequence: TGTGCCATCAGTGAGTCGGGGGTGTCCTCTGGGGCCAACGTCCTGACTTTC. Encoded protein: CAISESGVSSGANVLTF.

Only a few counts were recorded for this clonotype. This CDR3 reads CASRRNREGKAFF. The CDR3 DNA reads TGTGCCAGCAGGAGAAACAGGGAGGGCAAAGCTTTCTTT. The chain has TRBV6-1 and TRBJ1-1; D possibly corresponds to TRBD1 (6 bases). CDR1 is MNHNS, CDR2 SASEGT, per germline. This CDR3 has 13 residues. Trimming took 6 bases from V and 9 from J, leaving 17 bases between them.

The chain carries TRBV2 and TRBJ2-3, with a possible D match to TRBD2 (7 bases). V lost 6 bases and J 4 bases, leaving 17 bases between the germline ends. Per germline, CDR1 SNHLY and CDR2 FYNNEI. This CDR3 has 15 residues. DNA of the CDR3: TGTGCCAGCAGAAACCTCGGGGGGCCCCCAGATACGCAGTATTTT. This encodes CASRNLGGPPDTQYF.

This clonotype was observed a handful of times. The chain couples TRBV24-1 to TRBJ2-5; D is perhaps TRBD1 (5 bases). Germline V gene data show CDR1 as KGHDR and CDR2 as SFDVKD. The CDR3 consists of 16 residues. Deletions cut 4 bases from V and 1 base from J, with 15 bases between. CDR3 sequence (DNA): TGTGCCACCAGTGACAGCCGTGGGGCGTTCCAAGAGACCCAGTACTTC. It specifies CATSDSRGAFQETQYF.

This chain connects TRBV7-2 to TRBJ2-3; 10 nucleotides line up with TRBD2. Unmatched junction bases numbered 19, after V lost 7 bases and J lost 3 bases. The CDR3 consists of 19 residues. Per germline, CDR1 SGHTA and CDR2 FQGNSA. The CDR3: CASTFLGLAGGSFTDTQYF. CDR3 nucleotide sequence: TGTGCCAGCACCTTCTTAGGGTTAGCGGGGGGCTCTTTTACAGATACGCAGTATTTT.

The V and J genes are TRBV11-2 and TRBJ1-6, with a weak D call TRBD1 (5 bases). V was pared by 3 bases and J by 9 bases, with 15 bases between. This CDR3 region has 15 residues. The germline V gene has CDR1 SGHAT and CDR2 FQNNGV. The CDR3 DNA sequence: TGTGCCAGCAGCTTTGATAGGGGAATGGGTTCACCCCTCCACTTT. It specifies CASSFDRGMGSPLHF.

This chain connects TRBV5-1 to TRBJ1-4; no firm D call. CDR3 size: 15 residues. The germline V and J ends were trimmed by 4 bases and 3 bases, with 13 bases remaining between them. CDR1 is SGHRS, CDR2 YFSETQ, per germline. The CDR3 loop is CASSPIGGANEKLFF. In nucleotides, the CDR3 is TGCGCCAGCAGCCCCATTGGCGGGGCTAATGAAAAACTGTTTTTT.

The chain couples TRBV3-1 to TRBJ2-3; TRBD2 agrees at 16 bases. Looked up from germline, CDR1 is LGHDT and CDR2 is YNNKEL (reference sequence). Trimming cost V 3 bases and J 6 bases; bases outside gene matches: 3. The length of the CDR3 is 16 residues. CDR3 nucleotide sequence: TGTGCCAGCAGCCACGGGACTAGCGGGGGGGCGGATACGCAGTATTTT. Protein sequence: CASSHGTSGGADTQYF.

This clonotype was detected only once. The chain links TRBV7-2 to TRBJ1-6; D not resolved. Trimming took off 7 bases at V and 0 bases at J, with 13 bases between the two ends. The CDR3 is 16 residues long. Per germline, CDR1 SGHTA and CDR2 FQGNSA. The DNA of the CDR3 is TGTGCCAGCACCGATAAGATAAGCTCCTATAATTCACCCCTCCACTTT. This encodes CASTDKISSYNSPLHF. The full variable domain, in which reference TRBV7-2 and TRBJ1-6 provide the parts outside the CDR3, is GAGVSQSPSNKVTEKGKDVELRCDPISGHTALYWYRQSLGQGLEFLIYFQGNSAPDKSGLPSDRFSAERTGGSVSTLTIQRTQQEDSAVYLCASTDKISSYNSPLHFGNGTRLTVT.

The chain links TRBV11-2 to TRBJ1-1; weak D call: TRBD1 (5 bases). Trimming cost V 5 bases and J 1 base, with 8 bases left between them. The CDR3 sequence is 13 residues long. Germline V gene data show CDR1 as SGHAT and CDR2 as FQNNGV. Here the CDR3 reads CASSVQENTEAFF. The CDR3 DNA is TGTGCCAGCAGCGTACAGGAGAACACTGAAGCTTTCTTT.

This clonotype was counted only a few times. The chain is built from TRBV7-2 and TRBJ2-7, with D possibly being TRBD2 (5 bases). The CDR3 is 14 residues long. CDR1 and CDR2 from the germline V gene are SGHTA and FQGNSA. V lost 3 bases and J 0 bases, leaving 9 bases between the germline ends. CDR3 region: CASSFARDSYEQYF. The CDR3 DNA is TGTGCCAGCAGCTTTGCACGGGACTCCTACGAGCAGTACTTC.

The rearrangement joins TRBV12-3 or TRBV12-4 to TRBJ2-1; 9 nucleotides agree with TRBD1. This CDR3 has 15 residues. The trim removed 7 bases at V and 2 bases at J, leaving 6 bases unmatched. In DNA, the CDR3 is TGTGCCAGCACCCTAAACAGGGGGCCCTACAATGAGCAGTTCTTC. Amino acids: CASTLNRGPYNEQFF.

Comments on this clonotype: The junction and the germline gene differ at one end; a read error may be behind it. The chain uses TRBV12-3 or TRBV12-4 and TRBJ2-7, with D perhaps given as TRBD1 or TRBD2 (5 bases each). The CDR3 covers 12 residues. The chain's CDR3 is CVSRGPRVEQYF. CDR3 coding DNA: TGTGTCAGCCGGGGCCCTCGTGTGGAGCAGTACTTC.

The rearrangement uses TRBV20-1 and TRBJ2-7, with 8 bases that match TRBD1. Germline V gene sequence: CDR1 DFQATT, CDR2 SNEGSKA (reference sequence). The CDR3 loop spans 13 amino acids. Losses at the gene ends were 3 bases for V and 1 base for J; bases not matched to a gene: 2. Here the CDR3 DNA reads TGCAGTGCTAGGGACAGGGCTTCCTACGAGCAGTACTTC. Protein sequence: CSARDRASYEQYF.

This clonotype was detected a few times. The V call is TRBV20-1, the J call TRBJ2-7; maybe TRBD1 (6 bases). Germline V gene lookup returns CDR1 DFQATT and CDR2 SNEGSKA (reference sequence). V lost 0 bases and J 10 bases, leaving 10 bases between the germline ends. The CDR3 spans 11 residues. CDR3 DNA: TGCAGTGCTAGAGATCAGGGGCACCAGTACTTC. Its protein product is CSARDQGHQYF.

The V gene is TRBV20-1, the J gene TRBJ2-1, with D unclear. TRBJ2-7 matches the DNA end more closely, so the J call is doubtful. Germline lookup yields CDR1 DFQATT and CDR2 SNEGSKA (reference sequence). CDR3 length equals 11 residues. In DNA form, the CDR3 reads TGCAGTGCTAAGGTTCCCTACGAGCAGTACTTC. Translation gives CSAKVPYEQYF.

This rearrangement joins TRBV5-6 to TRBJ1-1, with TRBD1 matching 10 bases. Trimming cost V 3 bases and J 11 bases; bases outside gene matches: 4. The length of the CDR3 is 12 residues. Germline-derived CDR1 and CDR2 are SGHDT and YYEEEE. In nucleotides, the CDR3 is TGTGCCAGCAGCTATGACAGGGGGCTGGCTTTCTTT. Its translation is CASSYDRGLAFF. Full variable domain (outside the CDR3, taken from reference TRBV5-6 and TRBJ1-1): DAGVTQSPTHLIKTRGQQVTLRCSPKSGHDTVSWYQQALGQGPQFIFQYYEEEERQRGNFPDRFSGHQFPNYSSELNVNALLLGDSALYLCASSYDRGLAFFGQGTRLTVV.

V usage is TRBV20-1 and J usage is TRBJ1-4, with 9 positions matching TRBD1. Trimming cost V 2 bases and J 3 bases; bases outside gene matches: 7. The germline CDR1 and CDR2 sequences are DFQATT and SNEGSKA (reference sequence). The CDR3 is made up of 16 amino acids. The DNA of the CDR3 is TGCAGTGCTAGACGGACAGGGGTTTTGGCTAATGAAAAACTGTTTTTT. Its protein product is CSARRTGVLANEKLFF.

This clonotype was observed a handful of times. The chain joins TRBV6-1 to TRBJ1-6, with a possible D match to TRBD1 (6 bases). CDR1 is MNHNS and CDR2 is SASEGT in the germline V gene. CDR3 length: 14 amino acids. The V end lost 10 bases, the J end lost 5 bases, and 15 bases lay between the germline ends. CDR3 nucleotides: TGTGCCATCAAAGACAGGATCCATAATTCACCCCTCCACTTT. This gives the protein CAIKDRIHNSPLHF.

The chain carries TRBV25-1 and TRBJ2-7; TRBD1 agrees at 9 bases. The germline V gene has CDR1 MGHDK and CDR2 SYGVNS. This CDR3 comprises 15 residues. J gave up 2 bases and V 4 bases, and 6 bases lay outside the gene matches. CDR3 loop: CASSADRGSTYEQYF. CDR3 DNA sequence: TGTGCCAGCAGTGCTGACAGGGGGTCAACCTACGAGCAGTACTTC.

J is TRBJ2-3 and V is TRBV7-8; 14 bases are a match to TRBD2. V trimming: 5 bases; J trimming: 3 bases; junction bases outside the gene matches: 7. Germline CDR1 SGHVS, CDR2 FQNEAQ. The CDR3 has 17 residues. CDR3 amino acids: CASSIRLAGGSTDTQYF. The CDR3 DNA sequence: TGTGCCAGCAGCATCAGACTAGCGGGGGGGTCAACAGATACGCAGTATTTT.

In regard to this clonotype: A read error is likely, as this CDR3 ends without the conserved phenylalanine or tryptophan. The gene calls are TRBV7-2 and TRBJ1-1, with D possibly matching TRBD1 (5 bases). Germline CDR1 reads SGHTA; CDR2 reads FQGNSA. The V end was cut by 0 bases, the J end by 1 base, with 6 bases between. The CDR3 sequence is 14 residues long. CDR3 coding DNA: TGTGCCAGCAGCTTAGCAGGGGCGAACACTGAAGCTTTCTCT. Its translation is CASSLAGANTEAFS.

This clonotype has just a few counts. This chain connects TRBV9 to TRBJ2-6; either TRBD1 or TRBD2 may fit D (6 bases each). The CDR3 consists of 19 residues. The germline gives CDR1 SGDLS, CDR2 YYNGEE. Trimming pared 5 bases from V and 2 bases from J, leaving 23 bases between. The CDR3 DNA reads TGTGCCAGCAGGGGTCCCAGAGGGGACACGGGAGCTGGGGCCAACGTCCTGACTTTC. As protein: CASRGPRGDTGAGANVLTF.

This clonotype was seen only a few times. The chain joins TRBV7-8 to TRBJ2-1, with 10 bases matching TRBD1. J was trimmed by 12 bases and V by 5 bases; bases with no gene match: 13. The CDR3 runs to 15 residues. Germline assignment: CDR1 SGHVS and CDR2 FQNEAQ. CDR3 nucleotides: TGTGCCAGCAGCCCCGACAGGGGGCCAAACTTCGGGCAGTTCTTC. Its protein product is CASSPDRGPNFGQFF.

This clonotype has a handful of counts. This chain joins TRBV6-2 or TRBV6-3 and TRBJ2-1; 12 bases map to TRBD2. The germline V gene encodes CDR1 MNHEY and CDR2 SVGEGT. This CDR3 is 14 amino acids long. With V trimmed by 8 bases and J by 7 bases, 6 bases remained unmatched. CDR3: CASHLAGGINEQFF. The CDR3 DNA sequence: TGTGCCAGCCATCTAGCGGGGGGGATAAATGAGCAGTTCTTC.